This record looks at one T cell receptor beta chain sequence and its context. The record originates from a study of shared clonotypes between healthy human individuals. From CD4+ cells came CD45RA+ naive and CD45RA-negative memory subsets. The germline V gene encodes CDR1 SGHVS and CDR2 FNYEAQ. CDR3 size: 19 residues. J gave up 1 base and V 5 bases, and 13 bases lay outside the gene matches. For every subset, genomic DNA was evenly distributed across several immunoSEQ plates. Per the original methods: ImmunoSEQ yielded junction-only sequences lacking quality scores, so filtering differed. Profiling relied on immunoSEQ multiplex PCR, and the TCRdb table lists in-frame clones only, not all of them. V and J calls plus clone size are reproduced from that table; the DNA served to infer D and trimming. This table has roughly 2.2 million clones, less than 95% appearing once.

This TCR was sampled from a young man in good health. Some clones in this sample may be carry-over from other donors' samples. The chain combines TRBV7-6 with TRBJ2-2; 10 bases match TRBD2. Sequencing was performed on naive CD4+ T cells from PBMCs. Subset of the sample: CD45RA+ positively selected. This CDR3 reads CASSRGPAGGPRNTGELFF. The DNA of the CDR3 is TGTGCCAGCAGCCGGGGGCCAGCGGGAGGGCCAAGGAACACCGGGGAGCTGTTTTTT.